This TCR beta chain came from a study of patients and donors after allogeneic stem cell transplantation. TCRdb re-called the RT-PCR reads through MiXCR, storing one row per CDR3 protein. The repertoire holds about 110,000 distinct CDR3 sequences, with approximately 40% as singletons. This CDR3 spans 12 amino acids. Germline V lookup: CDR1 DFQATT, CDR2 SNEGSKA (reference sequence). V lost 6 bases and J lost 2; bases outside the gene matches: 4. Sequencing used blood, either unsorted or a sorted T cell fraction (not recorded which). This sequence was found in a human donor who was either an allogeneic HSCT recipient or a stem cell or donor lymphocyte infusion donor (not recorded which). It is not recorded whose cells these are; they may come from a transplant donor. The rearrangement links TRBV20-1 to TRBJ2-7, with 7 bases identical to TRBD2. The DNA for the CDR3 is TGCAGTGCAGGGAGGGAAACCTACGAGCAGTACTTC. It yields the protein CSAGRETYEQYF.